This T cell receptor (beta chain) was observed in a study of blood T cell repertoires in COVID-19. Study-level background: Donors in the United States, Italy and Spain gave samples during acute or convalescent COVID-19. T cells, B-cell-depleted T cells, or PBMCs supplied cDNA or gDNA.

How the authors handled the data: Estimates of nucleated cell counts were drawn from the amplification of reference gene primers. Clones were sequenced by immunoSEQ multiplex PCR, and TCRdb holds only the in-frame ones, with some missing. The DNA was the basis for D and trimming; V, J and clone size are from that table. The sample lists around 230,000 clones; about nine tenths were seen once. The ends lost 4 bases at V and 2 bases at J; junction bases unmatched: 7. CDR1 is MGHRA and CDR2 is YSYEKL in the germline V gene. The CDR3 runs 17 residues. The sample consisted of peripheral blood. The sequence was obtained from a man between 60 and 75 years old who had recovered from COVID-19. This chain connects TRBV4-1 to TRBJ2-3; 12 bases map to TRBD2. The CDR3 loop reads CASSRGTSGLSTDTQYF. The CDR3 nucleotides are TGCGCCAGCAGCCGGGGGACTAGCGGGCTTTCCACAGATACGCAGTATTTT.